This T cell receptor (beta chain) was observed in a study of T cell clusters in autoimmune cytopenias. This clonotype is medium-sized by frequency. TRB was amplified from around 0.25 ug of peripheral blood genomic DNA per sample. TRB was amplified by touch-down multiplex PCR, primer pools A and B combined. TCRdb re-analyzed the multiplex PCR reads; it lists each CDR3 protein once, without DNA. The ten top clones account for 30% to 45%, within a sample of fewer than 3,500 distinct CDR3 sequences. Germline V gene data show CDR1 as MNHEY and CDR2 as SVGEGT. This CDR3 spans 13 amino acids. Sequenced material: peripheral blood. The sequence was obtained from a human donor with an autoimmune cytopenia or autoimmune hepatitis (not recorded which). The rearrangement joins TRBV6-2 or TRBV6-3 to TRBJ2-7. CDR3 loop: CAHASLSSYEQYF.